This T cell receptor beta chain originates from a study of cytomegalovirus exposure and HLA in healthy donors. Study results and limitations: Certain indistinguishable V segments, among them TRBV6-2 and TRBV6-3, were excluded.

Concerning this clone: Its antigen remains unknown.

The ends were cut back, 4 bases at V and 4 bases at J, with 19 bases in the middle. The CDR3 covers 16 residues. Germline CDR1 MNHEY, CDR2 SVGAGI. The PCR employed 60 Vbeta primers together with 13 Jbeta primers. The table came from immunoSEQ multiplex PCR; TCRdb's copy has only in-frame clones and leaves some out. The top ten hold 6.3% of the sample, which has some 200,000 clones, over 75% seen once. Material: PBMCs. The J gene is TRBJ1-1, the V gene TRBV6-5; tentative D call: TRBD1 (5 bases). This TCR was sampled from a man in his forties in good health and CMV-seropositive. The CDR3 DNA reads as TGTGCCAGCAGTTTCCCAGGGTTAAGTCGAGGCACTGAAGCTTTCTTT. Translating gives CASSFPGLSRGTEAFF.